Below are 7 T cell receptor beta chains sequenced from a single sample in a study of blood T cells in healthy people across ages. PCR was performed a second time for roughly 6 to 12 cycles using a sample-barcoded 5' primer and a J-beta primer mix. TCRdb analysed the 5' RACE reads with MiXCR anew, one entry per CDR3 protein. The sample contains hundreds of thousands of distinct CDR3 sequences, nearly 25% of which appear only once. The same sample was also studied in work on T cells of mothers and their children.

The specimen sequenced was blood. The receptors derive from a boy between 10 and 17 years old in good health.

The chain has TRBV7-8 and TRBJ2-3, with unresolved D. This CDR3 has 13 amino acids. The V end was cut by 1 base, the J end by 4 bases, with 6 bases between. Per germline, CDR1 SGHVS and CDR2 FQNEAQ. CDR3 nucleotide sequence: TGTGCCAGCAGCTTAGATTTAGCAGATACGCAGTATTTT. Amino acid sequence: CASSLDLADTQYF.

The gene calls are TRBV11-2 and TRBJ2-5; 8 positions agree with TRBD2. The CDR3 contains 15 residues. Germline CDR1 is SGHAT and CDR2 is FQNNGV. J gave up 5 bases and V 2 bases, and 7 bases lay outside the gene matches. The CDR3 loop is CASSLRGSGVETQYF. In DNA, the CDR3 is TGTGCCAGCAGCTTACGCGGTAGCGGGGTGGAGACCCAGTACTTC.

The chain links TRBV9 to TRBJ2-3; 9 bases map to TRBD2. This CDR3 has 16 residues. Germline CDR1 is SGDLS and CDR2 is YYNGEE. V lost 0 bases, J lost 4 bases, and 6 bases stayed unmatched. The CDR3 coding sequence is TGTGCCAGCAGCGTAGACTCCCTAGCGGGGTCAGATACGCAGTATTTT. This translates into CASSVDSLAGSDTQYF. The whole variable domain, remainder taken from reference TRBV9 and TRBJ2-3, is DSGVTQTPKHLITATGQRVTLRCSPRSGDLSVYWYQQSLDQGLQFLIQYYNGEERAKGNILERFSAQQFPDLHSELNLSSLELGDSALYFCASSVDSLAGSDTQYFGPGTRLTVL.

This clonotype has a handful of counts. The rearrangement links TRBV29-1 to TRBJ1-4; D unclear. The CDR3 totals 12 residues. The germline V and J ends were trimmed by 7 bases and 7 bases, with 13 bases remaining between them. Germline V gene lookup returns CDR1 SQVTM and CDR2 ANQGSEA. The CDR3 region has the DNA TGCAGCGCCCTAGGTTGGGGTGAAAAACTGTTTTTT. Its protein is CSALGWGEKLFF. Complete variable domain (other parts from reference TRBV29-1 and TRBJ1-4): SAVISQKPSRDICQRGTSLTIQCQVDSQVTMMFWYRQQPGQSLTLIATANQGSEATYESGFVIDKFPISRPNLTFSTLTVSNMSPEDSSIYLCSALGWGEKLFFGSGTQLSVL.

CDR3 sequence reads: CASSPTNEQFF. CDR3 nucleotides: TGTGCCAGCTCACCAACCAATGAGCAGTTCTTC. This chain connects TRBV18 to TRBJ2-5; no clear D. The end of the DNA fits TRBJ2-1 better, so the J call may be wrong. The CDR3 covers 11 residues. Germline-derived CDR1 and CDR2 are KGHSH and LQKENI.

The chain carries TRBV2 and TRBJ1-1; TRBD1 aligns across 8 bases. This CDR3 region has 14 residues. The germline V gene has CDR1 SNHLY and CDR2 FYNNEI. V lost 6 bases and J lost 3; bases outside the gene matches: 6. CDR3 sequence: CASRETGVHTEAFF. Here the CDR3 DNA reads TGTGCCAGCAGAGAGACAGGGGTGCACACTGAAGCTTTCTTT.

V gene TRBV3-1 combines with J gene TRBJ2-7; possibly TRBD1 or TRBD2 for D (6 bases each). Germline CDR1 reads LGHDT; CDR2 reads YNNKEL (reference sequence). V was clipped by 1 base and J by 1 base, with 14 bases between them. The length of the CDR3 is 16 residues. CDR3 sequence: CASSQARGRSSYEQYF. The DNA of the CDR3 is TGTGCCAGCAGCCAAGCACGGGGGCGTAGTTCCTACGAGCAGTACTTC.